The 20 T cell receptor beta chains in this list originate from one sample, sequenced in a study of blood T cells in healthy people across ages. Alongside a J-beta primer mix, a sample-barcoded 5' primer served in a second PCR lasting about 7 to 11 cycles. Each CDR3 protein gets one entry after TCRdb re-called the 5' RACE reads with MiXCR. This table has around 1,100,000 distinct CDR3 sequences, roughly two fifths appearing once. Sequencing was performed on blood. These receptor sequences come from a man between 18 and 35 years old in good health.

The gene calls are TRBV7-9 and TRBJ2-1; D perhaps matches TRBD1 (5 bases). Trimming left V 4 bases short and J 6 bases short, with 10 bases between. The length of the CDR3 is 13 residues. Germline CDR1 and CDR2: SEHNR and FQNEAQ (reference sequence). This chain's CDR3 is CASSSTVINEQFF. Written as DNA, the CDR3 is TGTGCCAGCAGCTCGACAGTGATCAATGAGCAGTTCTTC.

The rearrangement links TRBV10-3 to TRBJ2-2; D gene ambiguous. The CDR3 consists of 17 residues. Trimming pared 3 bases from V and 4 bases from J, leaving 18 bases between. Germline V CDR1 and CDR2: ENHRY, SYGVKD. The CDR3 protein is CAISDSDPQSGTGELFF. CDR3 sequence (DNA): TGTGCCATCAGTGATTCTGACCCCCAGTCAGGCACCGGGGAGCTGTTTTTT.

Concerning this clonotype itself: The junction shows a germline mismatch at one end, possibly a read error. The CDR3 DNA sequence: TGTGCCTGCAGCCCTGGTGGGGTTACTAATGAAAAACTGTTTTTT. Protein: CACSPGGVTNEKLFF. The rearrangement links TRBV7-9 to TRBJ1-4; the D is unclear. Per germline, CDR1 SEHNR and CDR2 FQNEAQ (reference sequence). The CDR3 loop spans 15 amino acids.

This clonotype appeared a few times. V gene TRBV4-3 combines with J gene TRBJ1-4; the D gene is possibly TRBD1 (5 bases). Trimming took off 0 bases at V and 7 bases at J, with 12 bases between the two ends. CDR3 size: 15 residues. Looked up from germline, CDR1 is LGHNA and CDR2 is YSLEER. This CDR3 is CASSQDWGDGEKLFF. CDR3 nucleotide sequence: TGCGCCAGCAGCCAAGATTGGGGGGACGGTGAAAAACTGTTTTTT.

J is TRBJ2-2 and V is TRBV9; 10 nucleotides agree with TRBD2. The germline gives CDR1 SGDLS, CDR2 YYNGEE. The trim removed 1 base at V and 1 base at J, leaving 1 base unmatched. CDR3 length equals 16 residues. CDR3 protein: CASSVSSGGNTGELFF. In DNA, the CDR3 is TGTGCCAGCAGCGTATCTAGCGGGGGGAACACCGGGGAGCTGTTTTTT. The full variable domain, completed using reference TRBV9 and TRBJ2-2, is DSGVTQTPKHLITATGQRVTLRCSPRSGDLSVYWYQQSLDQGLQFLIQYYNGEERAKGNILERFSAQQFPDLHSELNLSSLELGDSALYFCASSVSSGGNTGELFFGEGSRLTVL.

The rearrangement uses TRBV28 and TRBJ1-4; the D is unclear. CDR3 length: 17 amino acids. Germline CDR1 MDHEN, CDR2 SYDVKM. V dropped 3 bases and J dropped 0 bases, with 14 bases sitting between them. This chain's CDR3 is CASSLSDGRATNEKLFF. CDR3 sequence (DNA): TGTGCCAGCAGTTTGTCAGATGGTCGAGCAACTAATGAAAAACTGTTTTTT.

The chain uses TRBV5-1 and TRBJ2-7; D might be TRBD1 or TRBD2, each matching 5 bases. Germline V gene sequence: CDR1 SGHRS, CDR2 YFSETQ. CDR3 size: 15 residues. V was pared by 4 bases and J by 7 bases, with 21 bases between. This chain's CDR3 is CASSTTGTDYNEQYF. CDR3 in DNA: TGCGCCAGCAGCACCACCGGGACGGATTACAATGAGCAGTACTTC.

This clonotype was seen a few times. The J gene is TRBJ2-3, the V gene TRBV4-3, with 9 bases that match TRBD2. Trimming cost V 3 bases and J 4 bases; bases outside gene matches: 8. From germline, CDR1 is LGHNA and CDR2 YSLEER. The CDR3 contains 16 residues. CDR3 bases: TGCGCCAGCAGCCATGCCTCTAGCGGGGATGCAGATACGCAGTATTTT. It is translated as CASSHASSGDADTQYF.

The gene calls are TRBV7-2 and TRBJ1-5, with TRBD1 matching 9 bases. Germline V lookup: CDR1 SGHTA, CDR2 FQGNSA. The CDR3 has 16 residues. After removal of 2 bases from V and 4 bases from J, the junction contained 6 bases not matched to a gene. CDR3 protein: CASSLYGTGLNQPQHF. The CDR3 region has the DNA TGTGCCAGCAGCTTATATGGGACAGGGTTAAATCAGCCCCAGCATTTT. Full variable domain (outside the CDR3, taken from reference TRBV7-2 and TRBJ1-5): GAGVSQSPSNKVTEKGKDVELRCDPISGHTALYWYRQSLGQGLEFLIYFQGNSAPDKSGLPSDRFSAERTGGSVSTLTIQRTQQEDSAVYLCASSLYGTGLNQPQHFGDGTRLSIL.

Only a few counts were recorded for this clonotype. V and J are TRBV21-1 and TRBJ2-5. TRBV21-1 is recorded as a pseudogene. CDR3 length equals 15 residues. Here the CDR3 DNA reads TGTGCCAGCAGCAAACCGGGGTTTTACCAAGAGACCCAGTACTTC. As protein: CASSKPGFYQETQYF.

This clonotype was seen only a few times. The chain joins TRBV9 to TRBJ1-6, with 8 bases fitting TRBD1. Germline values: CDR1 SGDLS, CDR2 YYNGEE. The CDR3 totals 17 residues. V dropped 5 bases and J dropped 0; count of bases not matched to a gene: 7. The CDR3, as DNA: TGTGCCAGCAGTAGACAGGGGCGAGGCTCCTATAATTCACCCCTCCACTTT. Translated, it gives CASSRQGRGSYNSPLHF.

This rearrangement joins TRBV2 to TRBJ1-4; no firm D call. Germline V gene data show CDR1 as SNHLY and CDR2 as FYNNEI. The V end was cut by 6 bases, the J end by 5 bases, with 16 bases between. The CDR3 sequence is 15 residues long. The CDR3 sequence: CASRKGDSTNEKLFF. CDR3 in DNA: TGTGCCAGCAGGAAGGGAGATAGCACAAATGAAAAACTGTTTTTT.

This clonotype showed up just a few times. The chain uses TRBV20-1 and TRBJ2-3; D unresolved. CDR1 is DFQATT, CDR2 SNEGSKA, per germline (reference sequence). V gave up 5 bases and J gave up 2 bases, with 5 bases separating them. The CDR3 is made up of 11 amino acids. The DNA of the CDR3 is TGCAGTGCTCTCTTCACAGATACGCAGTATTTT. Its protein is CSALFTDTQYF.

This clonotype was detected many times. The V gene is TRBV12-3 or TRBV12-4, the J gene TRBJ1-2, with no clear D. V was pared by 3 bases and J by 8 bases, with 13 bases between. The CDR3 sequence is 13 residues long. CDR3 bases: TGTGCCAGCAGTTTGAACCCCGAGGCAGGCTACACCTTC. Translation gives CASSLNPEAGYTF.

The chain uses TRBV5-1 and TRBJ1-4; D is ambiguous. CDR1 and CDR2 from the germline V gene are SGHRS and YFSETQ. V was pared by 3 bases and J by 7 bases, with 13 bases between. The CDR3 is 14 residues long. In DNA form, the CDR3 reads TGCGCCAGCAGCTCGTCCAGTGGTGGTGAAAAACTGTTTTTT. This codes for CASSSSSGGEKLFF.

This clonotype turned up a few times. The rearrangement links TRBV7-2 to TRBJ1-4; D uncertain. The CDR3 runs to 15 residues. From germline, CDR1 is SGHTA and CDR2 FQGNSA. V lost 5 bases, J lost 0 bases, and 10 bases lay in between. CDR3 sequence (DNA): TGTGCCAGCAGCCGCGGCATTGCAACTAATGAAAAACTGTTTTTT. Translating gives CASSRGIATNEKLFF.

This sequence joins TRBV20-1 and TRBJ2-1, with 8 nucleotides matching TRBD1. The CDR3 contains 13 residues. The ends lost 4 bases at V and 8 bases at J; junction bases unmatched: 7. Germline V CDR1 and CDR2: DFQATT, SNEGSKA (reference sequence). CDR3 bases: TGCAGTGCTACGGACAGGGATCATGATGAGCAGTTCTTC. Translated: CSATDRDHDEQFF.

This chain connects TRBV7-2 to TRBJ2-1, with D maybe TRBD1 (6 bases). The J call may be wrong; the DNA end is better matched by TRBJ2-7. CDR1 SGHTA and CDR2 FQGNSA come from the germline V gene. This CDR3 has 14 residues. As DNA, the CDR3 is TGTGCCAGCACCAAGGACAGCTCCTACAATGAGCAGTACTTC. This codes for CASTKDSSYNEQYF.

The chain is built from TRBV20-1 and TRBJ2-3, with 10 bases aligning to TRBD2. V gave up 1 base and J gave up 2 bases; unmatched junction bases: 9. From germline, CDR1 is DFQATT and CDR2 SNEGSKA (reference sequence). This CDR3 is built from 17 residues. CDR3 in DNA: TGCAGTGCTAGAGTATCTAGCGGGAGATCTGACACAGATACGCAGTATTTT. Translation: CSARVSSGRSDTDTQYF.

The chain carries TRBV5-1 and TRBJ2-1; D remains ambiguous. Germline values: CDR1 SGHRS, CDR2 YFSETQ. The CDR3 length is 14 residues. With 0 bases removed from V and 5 bases from J, the gap between germline ends came to 9 bases. The chain's CDR3 is CASSLDVGDNEQFF. The CDR3 nucleotides are TGCGCCAGCAGCTTGGATGTTGGCGACAATGAGCAGTTCTTC.